These 30 T cell receptor beta chains share one sample of origin, sequenced in a study of blood T cell repertoires in COVID-19. Generated by immunoSEQ multiplex PCR, the TCRdb table keeps only in-frame clones and is missing some. Among over 250,000 clones listed, 75% to 90% were seen once. Sequenced material: peripheral blood. Source of these receptors: a man in his fifties or sixties with acute or convalescent COVID-19.

The sample holds one count of this clone. The gene calls are TRBV4-1 and TRBJ2-2, with a possible D match to TRBD1 (5 bases). Germline V gene data show CDR1 as MGHRA and CDR2 as YSYEKL. The CDR3 runs to 12 residues. V lost 5 bases, J lost 6 bases, and 7 bases lay in between. The CDR3 DNA reads TGCGCCAGCAGCGCAGGGCCCGGGGAGCTGTTTTTT. Translating gives CASSAGPGELFF.

The chain couples TRBV7-9 to TRBJ2-7; D may be TRBD2 (7 bases). CDR3 length: 14 amino acids. CDR1 SEHNR and CDR2 FQNEAQ come from the germline V gene (reference sequence). Trimming pared 1 base from V and 3 bases from J, leaving 10 bases between. CDR3 loop: CASSLVGGLYEQYF. CDR3 sequence (DNA): TGTGCCAGCAGCTTAGTGGGGGGGCTCTACGAGCAGTACTTC.

J is TRBJ2-7 and V is TRBV9, with 9 positions matching TRBD1. Germline V lookup: CDR1 SGDLS, CDR2 YYNGEE. V shed 4 bases and J 5 bases; nucleotides not matched to a gene: 10. The CDR3 totals 15 residues. CDR3: CASSPGTGYKDEQYF. Here the CDR3 DNA reads TGTGCCAGCAGCCCCGGGACAGGGTATAAGGACGAGCAGTACTTC.

The chain couples TRBV30 to TRBJ2-1, with 9 nucleotides matching TRBD2. Germline V CDR1 and CDR2: GTSNPN, SVGIG (reference sequence). V lost 1 base and J lost 7; bases outside the gene matches: 2. CDR3 length: 13 amino acids. CDR3: CAWSGSGGNEQFF. The CDR3 DNA reads TGTGCCTGGAGTGGTAGCGGGGGAAATGAGCAGTTCTTC.

V usage is TRBV19 and J usage is TRBJ1-2; no clear D gene. The V end was cut by 4 bases, the J end by 4 bases, with 10 bases between. This CDR3 comprises 13 residues. Germline V gives CDR1 LNHDA, CDR2 SQIVND (reference sequence). The CDR3 nucleotides are TGTGCCAGTAGTAACGGGGTCGGCTATGGCTACACCTTC. Amino acid sequence: CASSNGVGYGYTF. The full variable domain, completed using reference TRBV19 and TRBJ1-2, is DGGITQSPKYLFRKEGQNVTLSCEQNLNHDAMYWYRQDPGQGLRLIYYSQIVNDFQKGDIAEGYSVSREKKESFPLTVTSAQKNPTAFYLCASSNGVGYGYTFGSGTRLTVV.

This sequence joins TRBV9 and TRBJ2-3; 7 bases align to TRBD2. V lost 7 bases, J lost 0 bases, and 8 bases stayed unmatched. Germline values: CDR1 SGDLS, CDR2 YYNGEE. CDR3 length equals 15 residues. DNA for the CDR3: TGTGCCAGCGACCCCGGGACTACAAGCACAGATACGCAGTATTTT. Translation: CASDPGTTSTDTQYF. Complete variable domain (other parts from reference TRBV9 and TRBJ2-3): DSGVTQTPKHLITATGQRVTLRCSPRSGDLSVYWYQQSLDQGLQFLIQYYNGEERAKGNILERFSAQQFPDLHSELNLSSLELGDSALYFCASDPGTTSTDTQYFGPGTRLTVL.

This clone was observed a single time. This chain connects TRBV6-6 to TRBJ2-5; 8 bases match TRBD1. The V gene end was trimmed by 5 bases and the J gene end by 4 bases; junction bases not matched to a gene: 9. CDR3 length equals 15 residues. CDR1 and CDR2 (germline): MNHNY, SVGAGI (reference sequence). The CDR3 reads CASSRYRGAGETQYF. The CDR3 region has the DNA TGTGCCAGCAGTCGATACAGGGGGGCGGGAGAGACCCAGTACTTC.

This chain connects TRBV25-1 to TRBJ1-6; D uncertain. This CDR3 contains 15 residues. Germline assignment: CDR1 MGHDK and CDR2 SYGVNS. The V end was cut by 8 bases, the J end by 5 bases, with 16 bases between. CDR3 loop: CASVPRGSDNSPLHF. CDR3 bases: TGTGCCAGCGTCCCCCGGGGATCGGATAATTCACCCCTCCACTTT.

This chain links TRBV18 with TRBJ2-7, with unresolved D. The CDR3 loop spans 12 amino acids. The V gene lost 3 bases and the J gene lost 5 bases, with 8 bases spanning the gap. Germline CDR1 reads KGHSH; CDR2 reads LQKENI. The CDR3 bases are TGTGCCAGCTCACCGGGCAAAAACGAGCAGTACTTC. Translation gives CASSPGKNEQYF. Supplemented by reference TRBV18 and TRBJ2-7, the full variable domain reads NAGVMQNPRHLVRRRGQEARLRCSPMKGHSHVYWYRQLPEEGLKFMVYLQKENIIDESGMPKERFSAEFPKEGPSILRIQQVVRGDSAAYFCASSPGKNEQYFGPGTRLTVT.

The V call is TRBV30, the J call TRBJ2-2; D perhaps matches TRBD2 (5 bases). The CDR3 is made up of 14 amino acids. The germline V and J ends were trimmed by 0 bases and 2 bases, with 7 bases remaining between them. Germline V gives CDR1 GTSNPN, CDR2 SVGIG (reference sequence). CDR3 coding DNA: TGTGCCTGGAGTGTACGGGGTAACACCGGGGAGCTGTTTTTT. This sequence encodes CAWSVRGNTGELFF.

The rearrangement joins TRBV7-2 to TRBJ1-6; tentative D call: TRBD1 (5 bases). Germline assignment: CDR1 SGHTA and CDR2 FQGNSA. CDR3 size: 14 residues. V was trimmed by 1 base and J by 8 bases, leaving 9 bases between them. The CDR3 protein is CASSLGQTYSPLHF. In DNA form, the CDR3 reads TGTGCCAGCAGCTTAGGACAGACCTATTCACCCCTCCACTTT. Using reference TRBV7-2 and TRBJ1-6 for the parts outside the CDR3, the full variable domain is GAGVSQSPSNKVTEKGKDVELRCDPISGHTALYWYRQSLGQGLEFLIYFQGNSAPDKSGLPSDRFSAERTGGSVSTLTIQRTQQEDSAVYLCASSLGQTYSPLHFGNGTRLTVT.

The chain has TRBV5-1 and TRBJ2-7, with 11 bases identical to TRBD1. This CDR3 has 16 residues. J gave up 2 bases and V 4 bases, and 8 bases lay outside the gene matches. CDR1 is SGHRS, CDR2 YFSETQ, per germline. The CDR3 is CASSRTGGAPAYEQYF. The CDR3 DNA follows: TGCGCCAGCAGCCGGACAGGGGGCGCCCCAGCCTACGAGCAGTACTTC. The complete variable domain, with remaining parts taken from reference TRBV5-1 and TRBJ2-7, reads KAGVTQTPRYLIKTRGQQVTLSCSPISGHRSVSWYQQTPGQGLQFLFEYFSETQRNKGNFPGRFSGRQFSNSRSEMNVSTLELGDSALYLCASSRTGGAPAYEQYFGPGTRLTVT.

This chain connects TRBV5-1 to TRBJ2-2; TRBD1 aligns across 9 bases. V shed 4 bases and J 3 bases; nucleotides not matched to a gene: 4. Germline loops: CDR1 SGHRS, CDR2 YFSETQ. This CDR3 has 15 residues. In nucleotides, the CDR3 is TGCGCCAGCAGCGTTGGACAGGGGTACACCGGGGAGCTGTTTTTT. Residues: CASSVGQGYTGELFF.

The chain employs TRBV30 and TRBJ1-2; D gene uncertain. Germline-derived CDR1 and CDR2 are GTSNPN and SVGIG (reference sequence). The V end lost 2 bases, the J end lost 4 bases, and 14 bases lay between the germline ends. CDR3 length equals 14 residues. The CDR3 is CAWSFHGAIYGYTF. The CDR3 coding sequence is TGTGCCTGGAGTTTCCACGGTGCGATCTATGGCTACACCTTC.

The J gene is TRBJ1-1, the V gene TRBV7-3, with D perhaps matching TRBD1 (5 bases). V lost 5 bases to trimming and J lost 10 bases, with 17 bases between them. From germline, CDR1 is SGHTA and CDR2 FQGTGA. The CDR3 length is 13 residues. The CDR3 DNA reads as TGTGCCAGCAGCCCTGACAGACGGACGACAGCTTTCTTT. Its protein product is CASSPDRRTTAFF.

This clone was seen a single time. The rearrangement links TRBV5-3 to TRBJ2-7, with unresolved D. TRBV5-3 belongs to the ORF category, with a function that is uncertain. With 3 bases removed from V and 0 bases from J, the gap between germline ends came to 16 bases. The CDR3 consists of 16 residues. For the CDR3, the DNA is TGTGCCAGAAGCTCCCCCCCGCGATTTGGCTCCTACGAGCAGTACTTC. This encodes CARSSPPRFGSYEQYF.

This rearrangement joins TRBV14 to TRBJ2-3, with 9 positions matching TRBD1. This CDR3 contains 19 residues. Germline CDR1 and CDR2: SGHDN and FVKESK. V gave up 1 base and J gave up 4 bases; unmatched junction bases: 15. The CDR3 reads CASSQAMTTGTGHSDTQYF. The CDR3 bases are TGTGCCAGCAGCCAAGCAATGACCACCGGGACAGGGCACTCAGATACGCAGTATTTT.

The rearrangement joins TRBV10-2 to TRBJ1-4; D gene uncertain. Germline CDR1 is WSHSY and CDR2 is SAAADI. The CDR3 covers 12 residues. Trimming cost V 2 bases and J 7 bases, with 5 bases left between them. CDR3 protein: CASSEEGEKLFF. The DNA for the CDR3 is TGCGCCAGCAGTGAGGAGGGTGAAAAACTGTTTTTT.

J is TRBJ1-2 and V is TRBV12-5; 9 bases are a match to TRBD1. The CDR3 runs to 15 residues. CDR1 LGHNT and CDR2 FRNRAP come from the germline V gene. The trim removed 4 bases at V and 8 bases at J, leaving 11 bases unmatched. The CDR3 here is CASGSPGQGIEGYTF. CDR3 coding DNA: TGTGCTAGTGGTTCTCCGGGACAGGGAATTGAAGGCTACACCTTC.

The V and J genes are TRBV15 and TRBJ2-3; possible D gene TRBD2, 6 bases. This CDR3 has 16 amino acids. Germline V lookup: CDR1 LNHNV, CDR2 YYDKDF (reference sequence). The V and J ends lost 0 bases and 0 bases respectively, with 10 bases between them. The CDR3 sequence: CATSRDPGGSTDTQYF. The CDR3 nucleotides read TGTGCCACCAGCAGAGATCCCGGGGGAAGCACAGATACGCAGTATTTT.

This clone was found once. The rearrangement links TRBV2 to TRBJ1-5, with D perhaps matching TRBD1 (6 bases). The CDR3 consists of 15 residues. V was cut by 3 bases and J by 2 bases, with 11 bases left in between. Germline CDR1 SNHLY, CDR2 FYNNEI. The CDR3 bases are TGTGCCAGCAGTGAGGGGGCAGACGGCAATCAGCCCCAGCATTTT. It is translated as CASSEGADGNQPQHF.

J is TRBJ2-7 and V is TRBV2; 11 bases map to TRBD2. V gave up 3 bases and J gave up 1 base; unmatched junction bases: 8. This CDR3 is 17 amino acids long. Per the germline V gene, CDR1 is SNHLY and CDR2 is FYNNEI. As DNA, the CDR3 is TGTGCCAGCAGTGAGGGTCTAGCGGGGGGAACGTCCTACGAGCAGTACTTC. This sequence encodes CASSEGLAGGTSYEQYF.

The V call is TRBV5-1, the J call TRBJ1-4; no firm D call. Per the germline V gene, CDR1 is SGHRS and CDR2 is YFSETQ. The V end lost 7 bases, the J end lost 6 bases, and 13 bases lay between the germline ends. This CDR3 has 13 amino acids. CDR3 DNA sequence: TGCGCCAGCCGCCAATCCCCGGATGAAAAACTGTTTTTT. Encoded protein: CASRQSPDEKLFF.

The chain recombines TRBV5-1 with TRBJ2-5; possible D gene TRBD1, 6 bases. Trimming took off 5 bases at V and 0 bases at J, with 11 bases between the two ends. CDR1 is SGHRS, CDR2 YFSETQ, per germline. The CDR3 has 14 residues. In DNA, the CDR3 is TGCGCCAGCAGGGGACATCATGACCAAGAGACCCAGTACTTC. Translation gives CASRGHHDQETQYF.

V and J are TRBV12-3 or TRBV12-4 and TRBJ1-4, with D possibly TRBD1 on 5 matching bases. CDR3 length equals 13 residues. The V gene lost 6 bases and the J gene lost 8 bases, with 13 bases spanning the gap. The DNA of the CDR3 is TGTGCCAGCAGCGGGGGTAGGACCGAAAAACTGTTTTTT. Translating gives CASSGGRTEKLFF.

The rearrangement joins TRBV5-1 to TRBJ1-1, with 8 nucleotides matching TRBD1. The germline V gene encodes CDR1 SGHRS and CDR2 YFSETQ. The CDR3 spans 14 residues. Trimming at V came to 3 bases and at J to 2 bases, leaving 3 bases not matched to a gene. This CDR3 reads CASSWTGQNTEAFF. Written as DNA, the CDR3 is TGCGCCAGCAGCTGGACAGGGCAAAACACTGAAGCTTTCTTT.

CDR3 sequence reads: CASSPPGLSSGNTIYF. For the CDR3, the DNA is TGTGCCAGCTCACCACCGGGGCTAAGCTCTGGAAACACCATATATTTT. The chain links TRBV18 to TRBJ1-3; D possibly corresponds to TRBD1 (5 bases). CDR3 size: 16 residues. The germline gives CDR1 KGHSH, CDR2 LQKENI. Trimming removed 0 bases from V and 0 bases from J, with 9 bases in between.

The chain links TRBV11-2 to TRBJ2-5; unclear D gene. The V end was cut by 3 bases, the J end by 0 bases, with 14 bases between. The germline gives CDR1 SGHAT, CDR2 FQNNGV. The CDR3 is 16 amino acids. DNA for the CDR3: TGTGCCAGCAGCTTGGGTATAGCCCTTTACCAAGAGACCCAGTACTTC. It specifies CASSLGIALYQETQYF. Looking up the rest from reference TRBV11-2 and TRBJ2-5 gives the full variable domain: EAGVAQSPRYKIIEKRQSVAFWCNPISGHATLYWYQQILGQGPKLLIQFQNNGVVDDSQLPKDRFSAERLKGVDSTLKIQPAKLEDSAVYLCASSLGIALYQETQYFGPGTRLLVL.

The chain employs TRBV5-1 and TRBJ2-3, with 8 bases matching TRBD1. The germline V gene encodes CDR1 SGHRS and CDR2 YFSETQ. Trimming took 2 bases from V and 4 from J; bases not matched to a gene: 6. The CDR3 is 15 amino acids. CDR3 sequence reads: CASSLAGGMADTQYF. CDR3 DNA: TGCGCCAGCAGCTTAGCAGGGGGCATGGCAGATACGCAGTATTTT. Based on the CDR3 plus reference TRBV5-1 and TRBJ2-3, the full variable domain is KAGVTQTPRYLIKTRGQQVTLSCSPISGHRSVSWYQQTPGQGLQFLFEYFSETQRNKGNFPGRFSGRQFSNSRSEMNVSTLELGDSALYLCASSLAGGMADTQYFGPGTRLTVL.

V gene TRBV5-1 combines with J gene TRBJ2-7; possible D gene TRBD2, 6 bases. CDR3 size: 13 residues. V shed 4 bases and J shed 2 bases, with 10 bases lying between them. CDR1 SGHRS and CDR2 YFSETQ come from the germline V gene. The CDR3, as DNA: TGCGCCAGCAGCCGGACTATGGCCTACGAGCAGTACTTC. Protein product: CASSRTMAYEQYF.